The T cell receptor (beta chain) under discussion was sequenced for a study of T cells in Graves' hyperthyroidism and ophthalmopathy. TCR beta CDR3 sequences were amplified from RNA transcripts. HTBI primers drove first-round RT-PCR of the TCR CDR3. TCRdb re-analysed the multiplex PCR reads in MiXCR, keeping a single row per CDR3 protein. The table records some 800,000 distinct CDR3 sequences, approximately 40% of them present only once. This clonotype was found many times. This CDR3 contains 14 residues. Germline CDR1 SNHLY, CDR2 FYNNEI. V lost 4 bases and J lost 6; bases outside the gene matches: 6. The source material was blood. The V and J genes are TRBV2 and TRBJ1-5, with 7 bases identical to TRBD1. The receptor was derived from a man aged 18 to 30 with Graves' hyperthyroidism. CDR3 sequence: CASSVGQESQPQHF. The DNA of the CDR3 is TGTGCCAGCAGTGTAGGACAGGAGAGTCAGCCCCAGCATTTT.